This entry describes one T cell receptor beta chain. Its matching antigen is unknown. Some clones are missing from TCRdb's copy, which holds only in-frame ones; the method was immunoSEQ multiplex PCR. The data hold 340,000 or so clones, with nearly 95% observed a single time. The data originate from a study of brain T cells in children with intractable seizures. Study-level findings and limits: Patients' HCMV serostatus was unknown; virus specificity rests on CDR3 similarity alone. Clones missing pre-surgery may reflect undersampling of that blood sample.

As for time point: blood from clinic visit 5 months post-surgery; TSC patient then seizure free. Sequencing was limited to surgery cases with top T cell transcript signatures in brain tissue. Patients received at least one anti-epileptic drug before surgery. Per germline, CDR1 LGHDT and CDR2 YNNKEL (reference sequence). This CDR3 region has 16 residues. Between the trimmed V and J ends, which lost 2 bases and 0 bases, there was a span of 10 bases. Here the sequenced sample was peripheral blood, taken approximately 5 months after surgery. This chain joins TRBV3-1 (or the pseudogene TRBV3-2) and TRBJ2-2; D might be TRBD1 or TRBD2, each matching 5 bases. The source of this sequence is a boy under two years old with tuberous sclerosis and intractable seizures. The CDR3 protein is CASSQKGTANTGELFF. In nucleotides, the CDR3 is TGTGCCAGCAGCCAAAAGGGGACCGCGAACACCGGGGAGCTGTTTTTT.